This TCR beta chain originates from a study of T cell repertoires in cytomegalovirus infection. Background on the study: Selection of CMV epitopes for the study included recently identified HLA-C-restricted and well-studied HLA-B-restricted ones. Public TCR beta signature analysis indicated the presence of both CMV infection and matching HLA type. Findings of the study overall: Summed public TCR beta family frequency identified CMV carriers bearing the relevant HLA. There were HLA-C-restricted CMV-specific TCR beta clonotypes dominating the ex vivo response.

Note on this clonotype: Its target is not known.

V shed 6 bases, J shed 0 bases, and the junction held 5 bases outside the gene matches. CDR1 and CDR2 from the germline V gene are MDHEN and SYDVKM. This CDR3 is built from 15 residues. TCRdb analysed the reads with MiXCR anew, one entry per CDR3 protein. The top ten clones hold 13% of a sample with roughly 920,000 distinct CDR3 sequences, approximately 31% of them seen once. The specimen comprised cultured CD8+ T cells from PBMCs, sampled from culture after CMV antigen stimulation. The origin of this receptor is a human donor in good health (CMV status not recorded). Some clones in this sample may be carry-over from other donors' samples. V is TRBV28 and J is TRBJ2-7; 10 bases agree with TRBD1. CDR3 DNA: TGTGCCAGCAGCATGGACAGGGGGAGCTCCTACGAGCAGTACGTC. This sequence encodes CASSMDRGSSYEQYV.